This T cell receptor (beta chain) was sequenced during a study of blood T cell repertoires in COVID-19. Study in general: Sites in the United States, Italy and Spain provided acute and convalescent COVID-19 samples. PBMCs, B-cell-depleted T cells, or T cells were the source of the cDNA or gDNA that made up the material.

This CDR3 has 15 amino acids. CDR1 is SGHTS, CDR2 YDEGEE, per germline. J gave up 1 base and V 4 bases, and 8 bases lay outside the gene matches. Followed longitudinally, the Seattle patients had been enrolled during active infection. Authors' analysis steps: Quantification of nucleated cells was approximated via reference gene primer amplification. Libraries were prepared by immunoSEQ multiplex PCR; TCRdb keeps only in-frame clonotypes and omits some of them. The DNA gave D and trimming, while V, J and clone size come from that table. The table has roughly 400,000 clones, about 87% seen once; the top ten hold about 2.5%.

The chain combines TRBV5-8 with TRBJ2-7; TRBD1 matches 7 bases. The sample comprised peripheral blood. This sequence originates from an older woman with COVID-19, enrolled during active disease. CDR3 nucleotide sequence: TGTGCCAGCAGCGATGGGACAGCCGAGTCCTACGAGCAGTACTTC. Amino acid sequence: CASSDGTAESYEQYF.